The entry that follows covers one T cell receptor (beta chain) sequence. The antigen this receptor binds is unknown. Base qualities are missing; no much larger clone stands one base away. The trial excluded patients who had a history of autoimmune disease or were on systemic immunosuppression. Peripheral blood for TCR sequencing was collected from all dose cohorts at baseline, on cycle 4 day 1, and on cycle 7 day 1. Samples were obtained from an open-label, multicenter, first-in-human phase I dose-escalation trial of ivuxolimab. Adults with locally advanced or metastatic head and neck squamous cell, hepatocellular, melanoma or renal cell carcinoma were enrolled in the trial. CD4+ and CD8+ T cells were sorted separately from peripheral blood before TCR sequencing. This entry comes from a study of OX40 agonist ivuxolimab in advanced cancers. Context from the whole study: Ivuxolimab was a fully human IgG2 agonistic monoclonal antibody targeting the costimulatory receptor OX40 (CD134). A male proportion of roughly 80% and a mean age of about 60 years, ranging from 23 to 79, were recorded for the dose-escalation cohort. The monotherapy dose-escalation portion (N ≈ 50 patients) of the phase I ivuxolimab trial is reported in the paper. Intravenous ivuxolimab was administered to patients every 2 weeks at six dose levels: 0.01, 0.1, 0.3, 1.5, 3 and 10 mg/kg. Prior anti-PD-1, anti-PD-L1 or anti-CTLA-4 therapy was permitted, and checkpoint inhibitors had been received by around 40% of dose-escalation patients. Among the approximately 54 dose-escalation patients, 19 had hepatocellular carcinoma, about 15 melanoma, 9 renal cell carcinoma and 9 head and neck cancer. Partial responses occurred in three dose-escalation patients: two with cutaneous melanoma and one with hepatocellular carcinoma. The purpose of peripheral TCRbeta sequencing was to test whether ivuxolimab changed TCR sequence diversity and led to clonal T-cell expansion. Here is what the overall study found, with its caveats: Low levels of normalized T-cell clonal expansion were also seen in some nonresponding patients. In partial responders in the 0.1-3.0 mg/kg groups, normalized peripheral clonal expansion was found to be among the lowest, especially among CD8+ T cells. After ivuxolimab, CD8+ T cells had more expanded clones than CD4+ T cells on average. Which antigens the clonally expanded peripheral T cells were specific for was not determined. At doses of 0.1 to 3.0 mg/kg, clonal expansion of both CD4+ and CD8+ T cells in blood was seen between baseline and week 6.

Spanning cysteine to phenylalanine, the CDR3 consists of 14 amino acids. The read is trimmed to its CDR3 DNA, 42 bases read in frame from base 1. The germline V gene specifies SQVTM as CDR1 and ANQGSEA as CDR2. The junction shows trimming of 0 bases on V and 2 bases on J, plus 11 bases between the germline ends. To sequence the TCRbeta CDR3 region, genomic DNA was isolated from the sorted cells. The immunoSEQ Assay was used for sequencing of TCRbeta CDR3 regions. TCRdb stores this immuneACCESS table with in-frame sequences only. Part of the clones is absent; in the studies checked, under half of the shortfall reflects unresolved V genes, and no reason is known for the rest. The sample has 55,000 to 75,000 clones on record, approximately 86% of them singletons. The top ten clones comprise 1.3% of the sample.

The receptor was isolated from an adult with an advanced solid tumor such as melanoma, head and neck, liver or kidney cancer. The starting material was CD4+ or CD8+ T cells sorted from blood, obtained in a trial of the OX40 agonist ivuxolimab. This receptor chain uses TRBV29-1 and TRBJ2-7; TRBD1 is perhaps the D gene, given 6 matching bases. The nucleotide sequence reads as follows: TGCAGCGTTGAAGATCAGGGACAAACCTACGAGCAGTACTTC. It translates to CSVEDQGQTYEQYF.